A selection of T cell receptor beta chains follows, all from one sample in a study of blood T cell repertoires in COVID-19. This table comes from immunoSEQ multiplex PCR, and its TCRdb copy is limited to in-frame clones, with some not included. Among a few hundred thousand clones listed, 80% to 85% were seen once. The sample consisted of peripheral blood. The receptor set was obtained from a woman between 18 and 29 years old with acute or convalescent COVID-19. The CDR3 runs from the conserved cysteine through the conserved F or W. Clone size is not always given. Where it is, it says once, few, many or a class for expanded clones.

>TRBJ2-7|NA|TRBV18
CASSPPWGDDEQYF
>TRBJ1-5|NA|TRBV6-2/TRBV6-3
CASSWYRGGNNQPQHF
>TRBJ1-2|once|TRBV24-1
CATSDSEDAYGYTF
>TRBJ2-2|NA|TRBV13
CASSSGTGREELFF
>TRBJ2-7|NA|TRBV5-8
CASSSGTGVFDEQYF
>TRBJ2-2|few|TRBV5-1
CASKGGGQTANTGELFF
>TRBJ2-7|once|TRBV29-1
CSVESSGNYEQYF
>TRBJ2-7|NA|TRBV11-2
CASSPGTGGAYEQYF
>TRBJ1-1|NA|TRBV24-1
CATRTDTEAFF
>TRBJ2-3|NA|TRBV27
CASSLFLQGRPDTQYF
>TRBJ2-7|NA|TRBV7-6
CASSSNMGSSYEQYF
>TRBJ2-1|NA|TRBV6-2/TRBV6-3
CASSYSRDRFF
>TRBJ2-7|NA|TRBV7-9
CASSLASYPAGGEQYF
>TRBJ2-1|many|TRBV9
CASTPYLAGEGEQFF
>TRBJ1-5|NA|TRBV6-5
CASSSRQGPNQPQHF
>TRBJ1-6|NA|TRBV6-1
CASSESRASNSPLHF
>TRBJ1-6|NA|TRBV12-3/TRBV12-4
CASTGQGSPLHF
>TRBJ2-1|NA|TRBV7-6
CASSPGLAGVEQFF
>TRBJ2-1|NA|TRBV24-1
CATSTRAGANEQFF
>TRBJ1-1|few|TRBV30
CAWSVLPGMNTEAFF
>TRBJ2-7|NA|TRBV5-1
CASSLGGRISEQYF
>TRBJ2-3|NA|TRBV4-1
CASSQDMGGRATQYF
>TRBJ1-5|NA|TRBV9
CASSDRDRDQPQHF
>TRBJ2-7|once|TRBV19
CASRGQGFDEQYF
>TRBJ1-5|NA|TRBV9
CASSVGGREGQPQHF
>TRBJ2-3|NA|TRBV5-1
CASSLDVIGVTDTQYF
>TRBJ2-1|NA|TRBV5-4
CASSWGQGPYNEQFF
>TRBJ2-2|NA|TRBV14
CASSQQGHRTGELFF
>TRBJ1-3|once|TRBV7-9
CASSPFSGPQLWGNTIYF
>TRBJ2-7|NA|TRBV5-5
CASSLPPGQGYEQYF
>TRBJ1-2|NA|TRBV11-2
CASSQPNRVANYGYTF
>TRBJ2-2|many|TRBV18
CASSPPVSGRSGELFF
>TRBJ1-2|NA|TRBV29-1
CSVEVSQDYGYTF
>TRBJ1-3|NA|TRBV7-9
CASGGQFNSGNTIYF
>TRBJ2-5|NA|TRBV3-1/TRBV3-2
CASSLPQATQETQYF
>TRBJ2-5|NA|TRBV2
CASRGTGGVETQYF
>TRBJ2-2|NA|TRBV2
CASSEENEVDSSNTGELFF
>TRBJ2-2|NA|TRBV5-1
CASSDPQGGGYTGELFF
>TRBJ2-3|NA|TRBV5-1
CASSINTDTQYF
>TRBJ2-5|once|TRBV23-1
CASSHAGLVHETQYF
>TRBJ2-3|NA|TRBV19
CASSPGLAGALSTDTQYF
>TRBJ1-1|NA|TRBV5-1
CASSLIQGLKTEAFF
>TRBJ2-1|NA|TRBV9
CASSFALDRVLFF
>TRBJ1-1|NA|TRBV9
CASSVVDRGLTEAFF
>TRBJ2-5|NA|TRBV10-3
CAARDRETETQYF
>TRBJ2-7|NA|TRBV12-3/TRBV12-4
CASSQQGYEQYF
>TRBJ2-2|NA|TRBV15
CATSRGGKSPGELFF
>TRBJ2-7|NA|TRBV6-1
CASSEWQGAPYEQYF
>TRBJ1-6|NA|TRBV4-3
CASSQGALYNSPLHF
>TRBJ1-3|NA|TRBV11-2
CASSAIQGSSGNTIYF
>TRBJ2-1|few|TRBV27
CASTGLAGTPTYNEQFF
>TRBJ2-1|NA|TRBV5-1
CASSLGRGLDNNEQFF
>TRBJ2-1|NA|TRBV9
CASSVGPAGEQFF
>TRBJ2-2|NA|TRBV5-1
CASSLREAGELFF